Each of the 27 T cell receptor beta chains below was sequenced from the same sample in a study of esophageal squamous cell carcinoma under preoperative chemotherapy. TCRdb re-called the PCR reads through MiXCR, storing one row per CDR3 protein. Of about 15,000 distinct CDR3 sequences listed, 48% were seen once; the top ten hold roughly 28%. Time point denoted: before preoperative PTX-NDP chemotherapy. Sampling was done from a patient given preoperative chemotherapy. Every receptor here comes from a human donor with esophageal squamous cell carcinoma. The donor label of this sample is uncertain.

This chain joins TRBV11-2 and TRBJ2-3; D is uncertain. CDR3 length equals 11 residues. Germline-derived CDR1 and CDR2 are SGHAT and FQNNGV. Trimming removed 5 bases at V and 6 bases at J, with 6 bases between. CDR3 DNA: TGTGCCAGCAGCCTACACGATACGCAGTATTTT. Translating it yields CASSLHDTQYF.

The chain employs TRBV6-5 and TRBJ2-3; 8 bases map to TRBD1. The CDR3 covers 13 residues. Trimming removed 6 bases from V and 13 bases from J; junction bases left unmatched: 12. Germline loops: CDR1 MNHEY, CDR2 SVGAGI. In nucleotides, the CDR3 is TGTGCCAGCAGCTTAGGACAGGGTGCGTATGAGTATTTT. Its protein is CASSLGQGAYEYF.

By proportion, this clonotype is medium-sized. This rearrangement joins TRBV7-2 to TRBJ2-1; the D gene is possibly TRBD2 (6 bases). Germline values: CDR1 SGHTA, CDR2 FQGNSA. The CDR3 length is 14 residues. Trimming removed 3 bases from V and 13 bases from J, with 19 bases in between. In DNA form, the CDR3 reads TGTGCCAGCAGCTTTGGGCAGCCGGGGGAGACCCAGTTCTTC. This codes for CASSFGQPGETQFF.

J is TRBJ2-5 and V is TRBV7-3; 10 bases map to TRBD2. Germline V gene lookup returns CDR1 SGHTA and CDR2 FQGTGA. After removal of 8 bases from V and 5 bases from J, the junction contained 8 bases not matched to a gene. There are 14 residues in the CDR3. The CDR3 DNA follows: TGTGCCAGCTCTCCGGGACTAGCGCTGGAGACCCAGTACTTC. Translation: CASSPGLALETQYF.

The gene calls are TRBV7-2 and TRBJ2-5; TRBD1 aligns across 7 bases. The J call could be wrong; TRBJ2-7 is a better fit for the DNA end. CDR3 length: 13 amino acids. Germline V gene lookup returns CDR1 SGHTA and CDR2 FQGNSA. CDR3 residues: CASSWRQGYEQYF. Written as DNA, the CDR3 is TGTGCCAGCAGCTGGAGACAGGGCTACGAGCAGTACTTC.

This clonotype came up many times. The chain joins TRBV7-2 to TRBJ2-5, with 15 bases matching TRBD2. This CDR3 is built from 16 residues. V shed 3 bases, J shed 6 bases, and the junction held 5 bases outside the gene matches. Germline loops: CDR1 SGHTA, CDR2 FQGNSA. The chain's CDR3 is CASSLGGTSGRKTQYF. The DNA of the CDR3 is TGTGCCAGCAGCTTGGGTGGGACTAGCGGGAGGAAGACCCAGTACTTC.

The CDR3 loop is CSAGLVSRDEDIQYF. In DNA form, the CDR3 reads TGTTCTGCTGGTTTGGTATCCCGTGACGAAGACATCCAGTACTTC. The chain has TRBV12-5 and TRBJ2-1; D ambiguous. The J call could be wrong; TRBJ2-5 is a better fit for the DNA end. Germline V gene sequence: CDR1 LGHNT, CDR2 FRNRAP. The CDR3 is made up of 15 amino acids.

At least ten counts were recorded for this clonotype. The J gene is TRBJ2-5, the V gene TRBV7-2; D gene unclear. This CDR3 is built from 12 residues. CDR1 and CDR2 from the germline V gene are SGHTA and FQGNSA. Trimming cost V 0 bases and J 9 bases, with 8 bases left between them. CDR3 coding DNA: TGTGCCAGCAGCTTAGCCAAGACGGCCCAGTACTTC. It yields the protein CASSLAKTAQYF.

In its sample, this clonotype was seen a few times. The CDR3 nucleotides are TGTGCCAGCAGCTATAGGGGGAGGGCCTCCGAAGCCAAAAACATTCAGTACTTC. Protein sequence: CASSYRGRASEAKNIQYF. The chain carries TRBV7-2 and TRBJ2-4; tentatively, D is TRBD2 (7 bases). Germline loops: CDR1 SGHTA, CDR2 FQGNSA. This CDR3 is 18 amino acids long. Trimming pared 4 bases from V and 0 bases from J, leaving 19 bases between.

The chain carries TRBV7-8 and TRBJ2-4, with TRBD2 matching 14 bases. The germline V gene has CDR1 SGHVS and CDR2 FQNEAQ. The ends lost 7 bases at V and 13 bases at J; junction bases unmatched: 33. This CDR3 comprises 22 residues. Here the CDR3 DNA reads TGTGCCAGCACAGGGGGACTAGCGGGAGCCGCCGCGGGGCCTTCAGCCAAAAACACGCAGTACTTC. Its protein product is CASTGGLAGAAAGPSAKNTQYF.

This clonotype was detected many times. The chain carries TRBV27 and TRBJ2-3; D could derive from TRBD1 or TRBD2 (5 bases each). Germline V gene sequence: CDR1 MNHEY, CDR2 SMNVEV (reference sequence). This CDR3 is 16 amino acids long. The V gene lost 2 bases and the J gene lost 4 bases, with 16 bases spanning the gap. CDR3 amino acids: CASSLNLGGRSDTQYF. CDR3 sequence (DNA): TGTGCCAGCAGTTTAAATCTTGGGGGAAGGTCAGATACGCAGTATTTT.

This clonotype was observed a few times. The chain links TRBV7-8 to TRBJ2-7; the match to TRBD2 covers 13 bases. Near its end, the DNA agrees better with TRBJ2-1, so the J call may be wrong. The CDR3 is 14 residues long. Germline assignment: CDR1 SGHVS and CDR2 FQNEAQ. CDR3 nucleotide sequence: TGTGCCAGCAGCTTAGGGGGACTAGCGGGAGAGCAGTTCTTC. Its protein product is CASSLGGLAGEQFF.

The table lists this clonotype with a few counts. The chain combines TRBV7-8 with TRBJ1-1, with a weak D call TRBD1 (5 bases). Trimming stripped 4 bases from V and 3 bases from J, with 12 bases between. Per germline, CDR1 SGHVS and CDR2 FQNEAQ. CDR3 size: 14 residues. The CDR3 sequence: CASSYRDRDTEAFF. CDR3 in DNA: TGTGCCAGCAGCTACCGGGACCGAGACACTGAAGCTTTCTTT. The whole variable domain, filled in from reference TRBV7-8 and TRBJ1-1, reads GAGVSQSPRYKVAKRGQDVALRCDPISGHVSLFWYQQALGQGPEFLTYFQNEAQLDKSGLPSDRFFAERPEGSVSTLKIQRTQQEDSAVYLCASSYRDRDTEAFFGQGTRLTVV.

V is TRBV11-1 and J is TRBJ2-7; D is unclear. TRBJ2-5 matches the DNA end more closely, so the J call is doubtful. The V gene's germline CDR1 is SGHAT and CDR2 FQDESV (reference sequence). The CDR3 consists of 14 residues. CDR3 in DNA: TGTGCCAGCAGCCGGAACGCTAGGTTAGAGACCCAGTACTTC. Translation gives CASSRNARLETQYF.

As regards this clonotype: Because the CDR3 is missing its conserved closing phenylalanine or tryptophan, this is likely a read error. The limits of the CDR3 on the DNA are not certain, so only TCRdb's listed CDR3 is given. The chain recombines TRBV6-1 with TRBJ2-5; the table assigns TRBD1, which was not confirmed against the DNA. The germline gives CDR1 MNHNS, CDR2 SASEGT. The CDR3 is 15 amino acids in total, end residues counted. CDR3 sequence: CASRGDSRARETRHL.

This clonotype was recorded many times. The chain employs TRBV12-3 or TRBV12-4 and TRBJ1-1; D remains ambiguous. V was trimmed by 5 bases and J by 0 bases, leaving 10 bases between them. The CDR3 is 14 residues long. The CDR3: CASSRTGLNTEAFF. The CDR3 DNA reads as TGTGCCAGCAGTCGGACGGGATTGAACACTGAAGCTTTCTTT.

This clonotype has more than one count but fewer than ten. V and J are TRBV12-3 or TRBV12-4 and TRBJ2-1; D might be TRBD2 (6 bases). The CDR3 totals 15 residues. V was clipped by 2 bases and J by 7 bases, with 15 bases between them. The CDR3 DNA sequence: TGTGCCAGCAGTTTACGCGGGATTCGGGGTAATGAGCAGTTCTTC. Protein: CASSLRGIRGNEQFF.

This clonotype has just a few counts. The CDR3 reads CASSLDSYTEAFF. The DNA of the CDR3 is TGTGCCAGTAGTCTGGACAGTTACACTGAAGCTTTCTTT. The gene calls are TRBV19 and TRBJ1-1; D perhaps matches TRBD1 (6 bases). The CDR3 has 13 residues. Germline V gene lookup returns CDR1 LNHDA and CDR2 SQIVND (reference sequence). V lost 5 bases and J lost 3, with 10 bases in between.

By its share, this clonotype is medium-sized. The genes are TRBV11-3 and TRBJ2-5; D could derive from TRBD1 or TRBD2 (5 bases each). This CDR3 comprises 14 residues. The germline V and J ends were trimmed by 8 bases and 6 bases, with 19 bases remaining between them. Per the germline V gene, CDR1 is SGHNT and CDR2 is YENEEA. Here the CDR3 DNA reads TGTGCCAGCGCGAGTAGAGGGGCGAAGAAGACCCAGTACTTC. Amino acid sequence: CASASRGAKKTQYF.

About this clonotype: Relative to the germline gene, one junction end is altered; a read error may explain this. The gene calls are TRBV12-3 or TRBV12-4 and TRBJ2-4; D is perhaps TRBD2 (6 bases). The CDR3 covers 16 residues. The CDR3 region is CASRGRGGRFQDIQYF. In DNA, the CDR3 is TGTGCCAGCAGGGGTAGGGGAGGCCGTTTCCAAGACATCCAGTACTTC.

This clonotype was counted ten times or more. The rearrangement uses TRBV12-3 or TRBV12-4 and TRBJ1-3; D not certain. This CDR3 has 16 residues. V was trimmed by 3 bases and J by 1 base, leaving 13 bases between them. The CDR3 DNA follows: TGTGCCAGCAGTTTCGGTGCGAGGGAATCTGGAAACACCATATATTTT. This translates into CASSFGARESGNTIYF.

This clonotype was counted a single time. V is TRBV6-1 and J is TRBJ2-2; TRBD2 matches 16 bases. The end of the DNA aligns better with TRBJ2-3, so the J call may be wrong. This CDR3 spans 15 amino acids. Germline V gene data show CDR1 as MNHNS and CDR2 as SASEGT. CDR3: CASGTSGRAPGAQYF. CDR3 bases: TGTGCCAGCGGGACTAGCGGGAGGGCCCCCGGGGCGCAGTATTTT.

This clonotype was seen a single time. The V call is TRBV28, the J call TRBJ2-7; a possible D gene is TRBD1 (6 bases). The germline V gene has CDR1 MDHEN and CDR2 SYDVKM. Deletions cut 7 bases from V and 1 base from J, with 17 bases between. This CDR3 region has 15 residues. This CDR3 is CASTPSGQGSYEQYF. The CDR3 nucleotides read TGTGCCAGCACTCCTTCGGGTCAGGGGTCCTACGAGCAGTACTTC.

This clonotype came up many times. The J gene is TRBJ2-1, the V gene TRBV7-2; no clear D gene. The CDR3 consists of 15 residues. Trimming removed 2 bases at V and 4 bases at J, with 12 bases between. CDR1 SGHTA and CDR2 FQGNSA come from the germline V gene. CDR3 coding DNA: TGTGCCAGCAGCTTATCGTCGATCGTTTACAATGAGCAGTTCTTC. It codes for CASSLSSIVYNEQFF.

This clonotype was counted a few times. The chain couples TRBV7-6 to TRBJ2-1; TRBD2 is a possible D gene (5 bases). Looked up from germline, CDR1 is SGHVS and CDR2 is FNYEAQ. The V end lost 1 base, the J end lost 15 bases, and 13 bases lay between the germline ends. The CDR3 has 12 residues. DNA of the CDR3: TGTGCCAGCAGCTTAGGTTCGACGGACTGGTTCTTC. Translating gives CASSLGSTDWFF.

This clonotype occurred a few times. The chain links TRBV6-5 to TRBJ2-1, with D uncertain. The V and J ends lost 4 bases and 1 base respectively, with 14 bases between them. Germline-derived CDR1 and CDR2 are MNHEY and SVGAGI. This CDR3 comprises 16 residues. The CDR3 loop reads CASSFRDPASYNEQFF. For the CDR3, the DNA is TGTGCCAGCAGTTTCCGTGACCCTGCATCCTACAATGAGCAGTTCTTC.

This clonotype was seen a handful of times. It is likely a read error, because the conserved phenylalanine at the end of the CDR3 is missing. It is unclear where the CDR3 begins or ends on the DNA, so no DNA is shown, and the CDR3 is as TCRdb lists it. The chain combines TRBV7-8 with TRBJ2-5; TRBD1 is the table's D call, not checked against the DNA. Germline lookup yields CDR1 SGHVS and CDR2 FQNEAQ. The CDR3 sequence runs 8 residues, both termini included. CDR3 protein: CASSLPPP.